A selection of T cell receptor beta chains follows, all from one sample in a study of OX40 agonist ivuxolimab in advanced cancers. Here immunoSEQ multiplex PCR was the method, and the copy in TCRdb shows in-frame clones only, minus some. The data hold fewer than 85,000 clones, with around 87% observed a single time. This specimen consisted of CD4+ or CD8+ T cells sorted from blood, obtained in a trial of the OX40 agonist ivuxolimab. The receptors stem from an adult with an advanced solid tumor such as melanoma, head and neck, liver or kidney cancer. CDR3s include the opening cysteine and the closing phenylalanine or tryptophan.

j_call,v_call,cdr3_aa
TRBJ1-2,TRBV12-5,CASGRDDYGYTF
TRBJ2-2,TRBV7-3,CASAPSLTGELFF
TRBJ2-7,TRBV19,CASSRRAGMDYEQYF
TRBJ1-3,TRBV4-2,CASSPRGGSSSGNTIYF
TRBJ1-3,TRBV5-6,CASSLARAGPSGNTIYF
TRBJ2-5,TRBV5-1,CASSHSSTDQETQYF
TRBJ1-3,TRBV14,CASSWVSGNTIYF
TRBJ2-1,TRBV9,CASSRGGSSYNEQFF
TRBJ2-7,TRBV28,CASSLLRPRDEQYF
TRBJ1-6,TRBV2,CATQGAGNSPLHF
TRBJ2-7,TRBV27,CASRRQGFEQYF
TRBJ1-5,TRBV28,CASSLFTGTGSREAQHF
TRBJ1-5,TRBV19,CASSPQVPGQGNQPQHF
TRBJ1-1,TRBV29-1,CSVPAGGTEAFF
TRBJ1-2,TRBV28,CASTPANYGYTF
TRBJ1-2,TRBV11-2,CASSLETGTNYGYTF
TRBJ2-7,TRBV6-1,CASQRDAWEQYF
TRBJ2-7,TRBV13,CASSLFPASGGVYEQYF
TRBJ2-2,TRBV11-3,CASSPTTNTGELFF
TRBJ2-3,TRBV6-4,CASSDPPGPHTDTQYF
TRBJ2-2,TRBV29-1,CSVEKDGGELFF
TRBJ1-2,TRBV29-1,CSVDTANYGYTF
TRBJ2-7,TRBV28,CASSSHTIGYEQYF
TRBJ2-7,TRBV7-6,CASSLTAHSGRGYEQYF
TRBJ1-1,TRBV28,CASSSAGITEAFF
TRBJ2-5,TRBV7-3,CASSPGQGTETQYF
TRBJ2-7,TRBV4-1,CASSQGLAGVRVSYEQYF
TRBJ1-6,TRBV6-5,CASSYRTSSSNSPLHF
TRBJ1-4,TRBV20-1,CSVSQNEKLFF
TRBJ2-2,TRBV6-6,CASSYAVGELFF
TRBJ2-3,TRBV11-3,CASSFRSSYGPDTQYF
TRBJ1-6,TRBV5-4,CASSLSASPLHF
TRBJ1-1,TRBV9,CASSMTGALEAFF
TRBJ1-5,TRBV6-1,CASSDREWGNQPQHF
TRBJ2-1,TRBV5-3,CARSLFGTDFNEQFF
TRBJ1-5,TRBV6-5,CASSQIGGRNQPQHF
TRBJ2-6,TRBV9,CASSIRDRVYSGANVLTF
TRBJ2-2,TRBV5-1,CASRFASGSDGELFF
TRBJ1-5,TRBV15,CATSRDRGANQPQHF
TRBJ2-2,TRBV19,CASSIRGLAGELFF
TRBJ2-4,TRBV28,CASSRIFESGALAKNIQYF
TRBJ1-5,TRBV18,CASSPLFGVGQPQHF
TRBJ2-7,TRBV5-5,CASSFDPFYEQYF
TRBJ2-5,TRBV7-9,CASSRDYQETQYF
TRBJ2-7,TRBV28,CASSPVPPDSYEQYF
TRBJ2-3,TRBV10-3,CAISVAGSTGGAKDTQYF
TRBJ2-2,TRBV7-6,CASSARDRSKTGELFF
TRBJ1-6,TRBV6-1,CASSPPLHF
TRBJ2-5,TRBV14,CASSPSLWGAQETQYF
TRBJ2-5,TRBV11-3,CASSPSHQETQYF
TRBJ1-3,TRBV4-1,CASSPGTVGNTIYF
TRBJ1-5,TRBV5-1,CASSSDRALFSNQPQHF
TRBJ2-1,TRBV28,CASKHGLAGTYNEQFF
TRBJ2-5,TRBV6-5,CASSYGQGEVGTQYF
TRBJ2-7,TRBV18,CASSLEGDEQYF